The clone carrying this T cell receptor (beta chain) was counted a few times. What it binds is not known. The data originate from a study of cytotoxic CD8 clonotypes in ibrutinib-treated CLL. The overall study: The group held some ten relapsed/refractory and roughly 15 treatment-naive patients, with under 18 IGHV unmutated. Mean productive templates were around 260,000; mean productive rearrangements were roughly 100,000.

CDR3 size: 14 residues. Trimming cost V 1 base and J 2 bases, with 9 bases left between them. The germline V gene has CDR1 MGHRA and CDR2 YSYEKL. Study-wide results and caveats: Public clonotypes showed up rarely, and on treatment they shrank or held steady.

Repertoires were generated with immunoSEQ multiplex PCR, while TCRdb's copy carries only in-frame clones and drops some. The data contain 140,000 or so clones, about 80% of them singletons. Sequenced here: PBMCs, sampled after 12 months of ibrutinib treatment. The TCR sequence derives from a human donor with chronic lymphocytic leukemia. The chain recombines TRBV4-1 with TRBJ2-7; D call uncertain. CDR3 bases: TGCGCCAGCAGCCAAGTGGGATTCACCTACGAGCAGTACTTC. It specifies CASSQVGFTYEQYF.